This T cell receptor beta chain was obtained from a study of T cells in Graves' hyperthyroidism and ophthalmopathy. On the study more broadly: Peripheral blood was taken when the disease was first diagnosed, before any treatment began.

Patients having uncontrolled infection, another autoimmune disease, pregnancy or lactation were not included. PBMCs were sourced from less than 12 ml fresh peripheral blood. This clonotype was seen a few times. RNA transcripts were the template for amplifying TCR beta CDR3 regions. The HTBI set primed first-round TCR CDR3 RT-PCR. Via MiXCR, TCRdb re-called the multiplex PCR reads, giving one row per CDR3 protein. The table includes approximately 620,000 distinct CDR3 sequences, about 15% detected once. This TCR derives from a woman in her 30s with Graves' hyperthyroidism that later progressed to Graves' ophthalmopathy. Sequencing used blood.

The CDR3 loop is CAISEVPGQNNQPQHF. CDR3 nucleotide sequence: TGTGCCATCAGTGAGGTTCCGGGACAAAACAATCAGCCCCAGCATTTT. The gene calls are TRBV10-3 and TRBJ1-5; maybe TRBD1 (6 bases). CDR1 is ENHRY and CDR2 is SYGVKD in the germline V gene. V lost 2 bases, J lost 3 bases, and 14 bases lay in between. This CDR3 has 16 residues.